A selection of T cell receptor beta chains follows, all from one sample in a study of T cell changes during pregnancy in multiple sclerosis. Produced via immunoSEQ multiplex PCR; TCRdb's table is partial and in-frame only. The sample includes about 47,000 clones, roughly 90% of them seen just once. The specimen was peripheral blood, collected in the first trimester of pregnancy. These receptor sequences come from a female donor with multiple sclerosis, enrolled in a pregnancy study. Each CDR3 is given with its conserved first and last residue. D genes are given only for firm matches. The size of a clone is reported for some rows only, either as once, few or many, or as a class for expanded clones.

abundance | d_gene | j_gene | v_gene | CDR3aa | CDR3nt
once | TRBD1 | TRBJ1-4 | TRBV5-6 | CASSYATGGGYEKLFF | TGTGCCAGCAGCTACGCTACAGGGGGCGGATATGAAAAACTGTTTTTT
. | TRBD2 | TRBJ2-1 | TRBV14 | CASSSITGTSGYNEQFF | TGTGCCAGCAGCTCTATAACCGGGACTAGCGGTTACAATGAGCAGTTCTTC
. | TRBD1 | TRBJ1-3 | TRBV19 | CASSIRGGTGNTIYF | TGTGCCAGTAGTATAAGAGGGGGCACTGGAAACACCATATATTTT
. | TRBD1 | TRBJ2-7 | TRBV28 | CASRDRYYEQYF | TGTGCCAGCCGGGACAGATACTACGAGCAGTACTTC
. | . | TRBJ2-3 | TRBV5-4 | CASSFGGVSTDTQYF | TGTGCCAGCAGCTTTGGAGGGGTCAGCACAGATACGCAGTATTTT
. | TRBD2 | TRBJ2-5 | TRBV6-1 | CASSVIAGDKQETQYF | TGTGCCAGCAGTGTGATAGCGGGGGATAAACAAGAGACCCAGTACTTC
. | TRBD1 | TRBJ1-1 | TRBV7-8 | CASSTPGQGVLGTEAFF | TGTGCCAGCAGCACCCCGGGACAGGGAGTCTTAGGCACTGAAGCTTTCTTT
. | TRBD2 | TRBJ2-1 | TRBV2 | CASTLAGGGEQFF | TGTGCCAGCACCCTAGCGGGGGGCGGTGAGCAGTTCTTC
. | TRBD1 | TRBJ1-2 | TRBV14 | CASSQAWGTGEYGYTF | TGTGCCAGCAGCCAAGCTTGGGGGACAGGGGAGTATGGCTACACCTTC
. | . | TRBJ2-3 | TRBV5-4 | CASSLAGGDTQYF | TGTGCCAGCAGCTTGGCAGGAGGCGATACGCAGTATTTT
. | . | TRBJ2-5 | TRBV27 | CASSSGVYEETQYF | TGTGCCAGCAGTTCCGGGGTATACGAAGAGACCCAGTACTTC
. | . | TRBJ1-2 | TRBV6-1 | CASSDPGTGSYGYTF | TGTGCCAGCAGTGACCCGGGTACAGGGTCCTATGGCTACACCTTC
. | TRBD1 | TRBJ1-2 | TRBV9 | CASSATGISGYTF | TGTGCCAGCAGCGCGACAGGGATATCTGGCTACACCTTC
. | . | TRBJ1-4 | TRBV6-5 | CASRRQPTNEKLFF | TGTGCCAGCAGACGACAGCCAACTAATGAAAAACTGTTTTTT